This T cell receptor beta chain appears in the sequencing data of a study of cytomegalovirus exposure and HLA in healthy donors. V lost 0 bases, J lost 4 bases, and 10 bases lay in between. This CDR3 is 14 amino acids long. The germline V gene has CDR1 SGHRS and CDR2 YFSETQ. Use of 60 Vbeta and 13 Jbeta primers characterized the PCR. TCRdb keeps only in-frame clones here, not all; method: immunoSEQ multiplex PCR. In the table there are about 230,000 clones, about 80% of which are singletons. The chain carries TRBV5-1 and TRBJ1-1; D gene uncertain. The sequence derives from a woman aged 40 to 50 in good health and CMV-seronegative. Sequencing was done on a sample of PBMCs. DNA for the CDR3: TGCGCCAGCAGCTTGGAGCCCTCCCCCACTGAAGCTTTCTTT. Protein: CASSLEPSPTEAFF.